This entry lists 14 T cell receptor beta chains sequenced from one sample in a study of blood T cells in healthy people across ages (dated by TCRdb to about 2015). Libraries were made using 5' RACE. Instrument used: Illumina HiSeq 2500. A second PCR of about 7 to 12 cycles was performed with a sample-barcoded 5' primer and a J-beta primer mix. TCRdb applied fastp at Q25 and MiXCR to the public reads, then kept only in-frame beta chains. Rows matching on CDR3 protein sequence are summarized as one entry with the most common DNA and genes. This sample holds roughly 1,700,000 distinct CDR3 sequences; over 25% were observed only once. The ten biggest clones cover 7.7% of the sample. The source material was blood. Source of these receptors: a young woman in good health.

The chain has TRBV10-2 and TRBJ2-1, with TRBD1 matching over 8 bases. The CDR3 has 14 amino acids. V trimming: 7 bases; J trimming: 3 bases; junction bases outside the gene matches: 5. Germline V CDR1 and CDR2: WSHSY, SAAADI. CDR3 residues: CASTDRGFYNEQFF. CDR3 bases: TGCGCCAGCACCGACAGGGGCTTCTACAATGAGCAGTTCTTC.

This clonotype was counted a few times. The chain has TRBV7-2 and TRBJ1-5, with TRBD1 matching over 9 bases. The V gene end was trimmed by 4 bases and the J gene end by 0 bases; junction bases not matched to a gene: 4. Germline V gives CDR1 SGHTA, CDR2 FQGNSA. CDR3 size: 16 residues. CDR3 sequence: CASSSGTGLSNQPQHF. In nucleotides, the CDR3 is TGTGCCAGCAGCTCGGGGACAGGGCTTAGCAATCAGCCCCAGCATTTT.

This clonotype has just a few counts. This chain uses TRBV6-5 with TRBJ1-3; D call uncertain. The CDR3 is made up of 14 amino acids. Per germline, CDR1 MNHEY and CDR2 SVGAGI. V was shortened by 7 bases and J by 0 bases, with 10 bases between the two germline ends. Written as DNA, the CDR3 is TGTGCCAGCACGACTGCTAGCTCTGGAAACACCATATATTTT. Its translation: CASTTASSGNTIYF.

The CDR3 bases are TGTGCCAGCAGCGTAGAATTGGAGAGGGGTCGGTCTTACGAGCAGTACTTC. Protein sequence: CASSVELERGRSYEQYF. The rearrangement joins TRBV9 to TRBJ2-7; D might be TRBD1 or TRBD2, each matching 5 bases. Germline CDR1 reads SGDLS; CDR2 reads YYNGEE. Trimming pared 0 bases from V and 4 bases from J, leaving 20 bases between. There are 17 residues in the CDR3.

V gene TRBV12-3 or TRBV12-4 combines with J gene TRBJ2-5, with D possibly TRBD2 on 5 matching bases. The CDR3 loop spans 17 amino acids. V lost 3 bases and J lost 11, with 28 bases in between. The DNA for the CDR3 is TGTGCCAGCAGTTTCGGGAACTTAGTGGGAGTAGAGAATGAGCAGTACTTC. It specifies CASSFGNLVGVENEQYF.

The chain employs TRBV10-3 and TRBJ2-1, with D possibly matching TRBD2 (7 bases). The CDR3 length is 13 residues. Germline CDR1 reads ENHRY; CDR2 reads SYGVKD. Trimming pared 6 bases from V and 7 bases from J, leaving 13 bases between. DNA of the CDR3: TGTGCCATCAGCAGGGGAGGGGGGAATGAGCAGTTCTTC. Its translation: CAISRGGGNEQFF.

V is TRBV4-1 and J is TRBJ1-4; the D gene is possibly TRBD1 (5 bases). Trimming removed 4 bases at V and 8 bases at J, with 11 bases between. Germline lookup yields CDR1 MGHRA and CDR2 YSYEKL. The CDR3 has 13 amino acids. Written as DNA, the CDR3 is TGCGCCAGCAGCCCATTTGGGGGAGAAAAACTGTTTTTT. This gives the protein CASSPFGGEKLFF.

There are a few counts of this clonotype. The rearrangement uses TRBV28 and TRBJ1-6; TRBD1 might be the D (6 bases). Per the germline V gene, CDR1 is MDHEN and CDR2 is SYDVKM. Deletions cut 10 bases from V and 8 bases from J, with 21 bases between. The CDR3 covers 15 residues. The CDR3 DNA reads TGTGCCACGATATCCGCAGGGGCCCGACATTCACCCCTCCACTTT. This codes for CATISAGARHSPLHF.

This chain links TRBV9 with TRBJ2-2; 9 bases fit TRBD2. This CDR3 is 17 amino acids long. Germline loops: CDR1 SGDLS, CDR2 YYNGEE. Germline trimming cut 2 bases from V and 7 bases from J; bases unmatched to any gene: 12. The CDR3 DNA reads TGTGCCAGCAGCGTGGGTAGCGGGGGCCCTAAGGGCGGGGAGCTGTTTTTT. Amino acids: CASSVGSGGPKGGELFF.

This clonotype was counted many times. The chain has TRBV30 and TRBJ1-2, with D perhaps TRBD1 (5 bases). The CDR3 is made up of 13 amino acids. Germline CDR1 GTSNPN, CDR2 SVGIG (reference sequence). With 6 bases removed from V and 5 bases from J, the gap between germline ends came to 16 bases. The CDR3 protein is CACPQGSAYGYTF. In DNA, the CDR3 is TGTGCCTGTCCCCAGGGATCGGCTTATGGCTACACCTTC.

This chain connects TRBV7-2 to TRBJ1-2, with a weak D call TRBD1 (5 bases). Germline V CDR1 and CDR2: SGHTA, FQGNSA. Trimming shortened V by 1 base and J by 0 bases, and 18 bases separated the two germline ends. This CDR3 contains 18 residues. The CDR3 here is CASSLVTRQTIANYGYTF. The CDR3 region has the DNA TGTGCCAGCAGCTTAGTTACGAGACAGACTATAGCTAACTATGGCTACACCTTC.

The V and J genes are TRBV5-1 and TRBJ2-3; 8 bases align to TRBD2. The length of the CDR3 is 15 residues. Trimming cost V 4 bases and J 2 bases; bases outside gene matches: 6. Germline CDR1 and CDR2: SGHRS and YFSETQ. CDR3 region: CASSGTGGPTDTQYF. The CDR3 DNA follows: TGCGCCAGCAGCGGAACGGGGGGGCCCACAGATACGCAGTATTTT.

The V and J genes are TRBV7-9 and TRBJ2-5; 14 positions match TRBD2. Gene TRBJ2-7 matches the end of the DNA better, so the J call may be wrong. The CDR3 is made up of 17 amino acids. Germline loops: CDR1 SEHNR, CDR2 FQNEAQ (reference sequence). The CDR3 loop is CASSPPGLAGVLDEQYF. DNA of the CDR3: TGTGCCAGCAGCCCACCGGGACTAGCGGGAGTTCTAGACGAGCAGTACTTC.

This clonotype was recorded many times. The chain joins TRBV27 to TRBJ2-3; 8 nucleotides agree with TRBD2. The CDR3 has 16 residues. The V segment lost 6 bases and the J segment 3 bases; nucleotides outside the gene matches: 11. The germline CDR1 and CDR2 sequences are MNHEY and SMNVEV (reference sequence). The CDR3 sequence: CASSLLAGGPTDTQYF. The DNA of the CDR3 is TGTGCCAGCAGCTTACTGGCGGGGGGCCCAACAGATACGCAGTATTTT.